The 5 T cell receptor beta chains below were found in one sample sequenced in a study of cytomegalovirus exposure and HLA in healthy donors. The assay was immunoSEQ multiplex PCR, and TCRdb's table has in-frame clones only and misses some. The repertoire holds approximately 150,000 clones, with 91% as singletons. Sample: PBMCs. The origin of the receptors is a woman in her late teens or twenties in good health and CMV-seropositive.

The chain combines TRBV6-5 with TRBJ1-3, with unresolved D. CDR1 MNHEY and CDR2 SVGAGI come from the germline V gene. The CDR3 totals 14 residues. V was cut by 2 bases and J by 1 base, with 6 bases left in between. Written as DNA, the CDR3 is TGTGCCAGCAGTTACGGAGGGTCTGGAAACACCATATATTTT. Translation gives CASSYGGSGNTIYF.

This clone was seen only once. The chain couples TRBV4-2 to TRBJ2-7, with 12 bases identical to TRBD2. CDR1 LGHNA and CDR2 YNFKEQ come from the germline V gene. This CDR3 is 18 amino acids long. J was trimmed by 3 bases and V by 0 bases; bases with no gene match: 9. The CDR3: CASSQEGSTSGSRYEQYF. CDR3 nucleotide sequence: TGTGCCAGCAGCCAAGAGGGCTCGACTAGCGGGAGTCGCTACGAGCAGTACTTC.

V and J are TRBV4-1 and TRBJ1-6; TRBD1 aligns across 7 bases. This CDR3 comprises 16 residues. With V trimmed by 3 bases and J by 2 bases, 4 bases remained unmatched. Germline CDR1 MGHRA, CDR2 YSYEKL. CDR3 sequence: CASSQYRGAYNSPLHF. The CDR3 DNA follows: TGCGCCAGCAGCCAGTACAGGGGCGCCTATAATTCACCCCTCCACTTT.

CDR3 nucleotide sequence: TGTGCCAGCAGTGACGGTGGCAGGGGCAATGAGCAGTTCTTC. Protein: CASSDGGRGNEQFF. This rearrangement joins TRBV6-5 to TRBJ2-1; a possible D gene is TRBD1 (6 bases). This CDR3 region has 14 residues. V was clipped by 5 bases and J by 6 bases, with 14 bases between them. Germline V lookup: CDR1 MNHEY, CDR2 SVGAGI.

This chain links TRBV5-1 with TRBJ2-1, with TRBD2 matching over 10 bases. Germline V gene data show CDR1 as SGHRS and CDR2 as YFSETQ. V dropped 6 bases and J dropped 0; count of bases not matched to a gene: 9. The CDR3 is 17 residues long. CDR3 loop: CASTLLAGRSSYNEQFF. Here the CDR3 DNA reads TGCGCCAGCACCCTACTAGCGGGGAGGAGCTCCTACAATGAGCAGTTCTTC.